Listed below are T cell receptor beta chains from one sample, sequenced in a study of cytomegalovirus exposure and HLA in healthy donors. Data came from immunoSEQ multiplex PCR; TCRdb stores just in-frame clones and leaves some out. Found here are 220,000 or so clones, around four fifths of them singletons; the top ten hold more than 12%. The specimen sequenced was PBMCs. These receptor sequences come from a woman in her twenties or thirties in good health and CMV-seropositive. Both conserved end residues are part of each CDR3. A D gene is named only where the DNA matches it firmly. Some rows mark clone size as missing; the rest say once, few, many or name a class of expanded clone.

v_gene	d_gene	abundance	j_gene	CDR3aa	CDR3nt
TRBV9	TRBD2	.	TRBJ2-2	CASSGGSSGELFF	TGTGCCAGCAGTGGCGGGAGCTCCGGGGAGCTGTTTTTT
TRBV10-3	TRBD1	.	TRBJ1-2	CAISGLGQGRGYTF	TGTGCCATCAGTGGCCTCGGACAGGGCCGTGGCTACACCTTC
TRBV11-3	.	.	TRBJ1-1	CASSFRGGNTEAFF	TGTGCCAGCAGCTTCAGGGGAGGAAACACTGAAGCTTTCTTT
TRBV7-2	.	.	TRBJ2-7	CASSFMEEQYF	TGTGCCAGCAGCTTTATGGAGGAGCAGTACTTC
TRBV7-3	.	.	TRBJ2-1	CASSLEATIINEQFF	TGTGCCAGCAGCTTAGAGGCCACTATTATCAATGAGCAGTTCTTC
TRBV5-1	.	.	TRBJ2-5	CASSLDSRVDQETQYF	TGCGCCAGCAGCTTGGATAGTAGAGTCGACCAAGAGACCCAGTACTTC
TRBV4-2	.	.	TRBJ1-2	CASSQESLDRIYGYTF	TGTGCCAGCAGCCAAGAGAGCCTAGACAGGATCTATGGCTACACCTTC
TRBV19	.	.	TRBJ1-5	CASRINDKPQHF	TGTGCCAGTAGGATTAACGACAAGCCCCAGCATTTT
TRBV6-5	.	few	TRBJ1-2	CASSYSTTNYGYTF	TGTGCCAGCAGTTACTCGACAACCAACTATGGCTACACCTTC
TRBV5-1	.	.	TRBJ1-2	CASSLTGSLYGYTF	TGCGCCAGCAGCTTGACCGGGTCGCTCTATGGCTACACCTTC
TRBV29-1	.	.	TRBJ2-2	CSVDFLAGSTGELFF	TGCAGCGTTGATTTTCTCGCGGGGAGCACCGGGGAGCTGTTTTTT
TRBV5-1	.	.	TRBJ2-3	CASSWDLPTPDTQYF	TGCGCCAGCAGCTGGGACCTCCCCACTCCGGATACGCAGTATTTT
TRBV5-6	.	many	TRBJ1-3	CASSRDSSGNTIYF	TGTGCCAGCAGCCGAGACAGTTCTGGAAACACCATATATTTT
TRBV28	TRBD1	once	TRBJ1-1	CASSSGGTNTEAFF	TGTGCCAGCAGTTCAGGGGGTACGAACACTGAAGCTTTCTTT
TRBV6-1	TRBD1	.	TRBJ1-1	CASSETLQGAGTEAFF	TGTGCCAGCAGTGAAACACTACAGGGGGCTGGAACTGAAGCTTTCTTT
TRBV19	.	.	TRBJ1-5	CASSIVLTGYSNQPQHF	TGTGCCAGTAGTATAGTCTTAACAGGGTACTCCAATCAGCCCCAGCATTTT
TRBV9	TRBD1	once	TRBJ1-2	CASSGDRGLGYTF	TGTGCCAGCAGCGGTGACAGGGGGCTTGGCTACACCTTC